This T cell receptor (beta chain) was sequenced in a study of cytomegalovirus exposure and HLA in healthy donors. Note on this clone: Its antigen remains unknown.

Amplification used 60 Vbeta primers and 13 Jbeta primers. Method: immunoSEQ multiplex PCR; TCRdb's copy keeps in-frame clones and lacks some. Of 150,000 to 250,000 clones listed, 65% to 80% are singletons. Study-level points and caveats: It was 164 TCR beta chains that were listed as cytomegalovirus-associated.

Between the trimmed V and J ends, which lost 4 bases and 5 bases, there was a span of 18 bases. The CDR3 is 15 amino acids. Germline-derived CDR1 and CDR2 are SGDLS and YYNGEE. The rearrangement links TRBV9 to TRBJ2-5; tentative D call: TRBD1 (5 bases). This TCR came from a woman aged 25 to 39 in good health and CMV-seropositive. What was sequenced was PBMCs. The CDR3 DNA is TGTGCCAGCAGCTTCTCCAGCTTGGCAGGGGAGACCCAGTACTTC. This encodes CASSFSSLAGETQYF.